This T cell receptor beta chain comes out of a study of T cell changes during pregnancy in multiple sclerosis. Sequencing was performed with immunoSEQ multiplex PCR; in TCRdb, only in-frame clones are kept and a portion is missing. The sample holds about 85,000 clones; about nine tenths are singletons and the top ten take roughly 2.5%. The specimen comprised peripheral blood, sampled in the first trimester of pregnancy. This TCR derives from a female donor with multiple sclerosis, enrolled in a pregnancy study.

The CDR3 region has the DNA TGTGCCAGCAGCTTAGCGGGAGGGGGGGGCTCCTACAATGAGCAGTTCTTC. It codes for CASSLAGGGGSYNEQFF. The chain has TRBV7-6 and TRBJ2-1, with D possibly matching TRBD2 (7 bases). CDR3 size: 17 residues. V gave up 0 bases and J gave up 0 bases, with 12 bases separating them. Germline V gene data show CDR1 as SGHVS and CDR2 as FNYEAQ.